These 14 T cell receptor beta chains originate from one sample sequenced in a study of blood T cell repertoires in COVID-19. Sequencing was performed with immunoSEQ multiplex PCR; in TCRdb, only in-frame clones are kept and a portion is missing. Of approximately 260,000 clones listed, 80% to 90% are singletons. Sequencing was carried out using peripheral blood. These TCRs come from a woman in her seventies with acute or convalescent COVID-19.

This clone came up a few times. The genes are TRBV23-1 and TRBJ1-5; D perhaps matches TRBD1 (5 bases). TRBV23-1 is an open reading frame whose function is uncertain. The CDR3 runs to 17 residues. The V and J ends lost 7 bases and 2 bases respectively, with 21 bases between them. For the CDR3, the DNA is TGCGCCAGCACCCCAGGGAAGGGGACTCGGGGCAATCAGCCCCAGCATTTT. This translates into CASTPGKGTRGNQPQHF.

The gene calls are TRBV13 and TRBJ2-1; D is undetermined. The germline CDR1 and CDR2 sequences are PRHDT and FYEKMQ (reference sequence). The CDR3 extends over 14 amino acids. V lost 4 bases to trimming and J lost 4 bases, with 11 bases between them. CDR3 DNA: TGTGCCAGCAGCTCCCTTGACTGGTACAATGAGCAGTTCTTC. Amino acid sequence: CASSSLDWYNEQFF.

J is TRBJ1-4 and V is TRBV6-5; possible D gene TRBD1, 6 bases. V was cut by 5 bases and J by 4 bases, with 14 bases left in between. This CDR3 is 15 amino acids long. Germline V lookup: CDR1 MNHEY, CDR2 SVGAGI. The CDR3 loop reads CASSNRQAINEKLFF. The CDR3 bases are TGTGCCAGCAGTAATAGACAGGCGATTAATGAAAAACTGTTTTTT.

V gene TRBV14 combines with J gene TRBJ1-1; TRBD1 matches at 7 bases. Germline lookup yields CDR1 SGHDN and CDR2 FVKESK. The CDR3 covers 20 residues. V trimming: 2 bases; J trimming: 3 bases; junction bases outside the gene matches: 21. CDR3 in DNA: TGTGCCAGCAGCCAATTGGGCCGGGCGACAGGGAGTTCAAAGGACACTGAAGCTTTCTTT. This gives the protein CASSQLGRATGSSKDTEAFF.

CDR3 nucleotide sequence: TGTGCCAGCAGTTGGACTAGCGGGGGATCGGAGACCCAGTACTTC. It encodes CASSWTSGGSETQYF. V usage is TRBV5-4 and J usage is TRBJ2-5; 13 positions agree with TRBD2. The CDR3 totals 15 residues. Germline V gives CDR1 SGHNT, CDR2 YYREEE (reference sequence). V lost 5 bases to trimming and J lost 5 bases; unmatched junction nucleotides: 6.

The chain couples TRBV7-2 to TRBJ1-1; D not certain. The V end was cut by 5 bases, the J end by 2 bases, with 18 bases between. The CDR3 extends over 16 amino acids. Germline V gene lookup returns CDR1 SGHTA and CDR2 FQGNSA. The CDR3 loop is CASSPSPVVANTEAFF. The CDR3 DNA reads TGTGCCAGCAGCCCCTCCCCAGTTGTGGCCAACACTGAAGCTTTCTTT.

In DNA, the CDR3 is TGCGCCACCTCCAAGGGACAGGGTCGGCCCAGGGAGCAGTTCTTC. This encodes CATSKGQGRPREQFF. The chain joins TRBV5-1 to TRBJ2-1, with 9 bases identical to TRBD1. This CDR3 has 15 residues. The germline gives CDR1 SGHRS, CDR2 YFSETQ. V was pared by 9 bases and J by 10 bases, with 17 bases of the junction left unmatched.

The gene calls are TRBV7-2 and TRBJ2-6; 8 nucleotides match TRBD1. This CDR3 has 16 amino acids. V gave up 5 bases and J gave up 4 bases; unmatched junction bases: 7. The germline gives CDR1 SGHTA, CDR2 FQGNSA. The CDR3 loop reads CASSASRGPGANVLTF. For the CDR3, the DNA is TGTGCCAGCAGCGCATCCAGGGGGCCAGGGGCCAACGTCCTGACTTTC.

V gene TRBV7-6 combines with J gene TRBJ1-2, with D possibly matching TRBD1 (5 bases). Between the trimmed V and J ends, which lost 2 bases and 7 bases, there was a span of 14 bases. Germline V gene sequence: CDR1 SGHVS, CDR2 FNYEAQ. This CDR3 has 14 residues. CDR3 region: CASSLHRGNGGYTF. In nucleotides, the CDR3 is TGTGCCAGCAGCTTACATAGGGGAAACGGTGGCTACACCTTC.

About this clone: The sample holds other DNA sequences that translate to the same CDR3. This CDR3 reads CASKTSGGSYEQYF. CDR3 sequence (DNA): TGTGCCAGCAAAACTAGCGGGGGATCTTACGAGCAGTACTTC. The V gene is TRBV2, the J gene TRBJ2-7, with 11 bases that match TRBD2. This CDR3 has 14 residues. The trim removed 7 bases at V and 4 bases at J, leaving 6 bases unmatched. Per the germline V gene, CDR1 is SNHLY and CDR2 is FYNNEI.

The chain recombines TRBV5-5 with TRBJ1-2, with 8 bases matching TRBD1. Germline CDR1 and CDR2: SGHKS and YYEKEE (reference sequence). Trimming removed 3 bases from V and 5 bases from J; junction bases left unmatched: 18. The CDR3 length is 18 residues. CDR3 in amino acids: CASSYTARDTGGAYGYTF. CDR3 nucleotides: TGTGCCAGCAGCTATACGGCACGAGACACAGGGGGTGCATATGGCTACACCTTC.

J is TRBJ2-4 and V is TRBV29-1, with D perhaps TRBD1 (6 bases). Germline values: CDR1 SQVTM, CDR2 ANQGSEA. Trimming removed 5 bases at V and 4 bases at J, with 12 bases between. The CDR3 extends over 13 amino acids. The DNA for the CDR3 is TGCAGCGTTCGGGTTACAGGGAAAAACATTCAGTACTTC. This sequence encodes CSVRVTGKNIQYF.

The chain links TRBV19 to TRBJ1-2; D is perhaps TRBD1 (6 bases). There are 13 residues in the CDR3. Germline-derived CDR1 and CDR2 are LNHDA and SQIVND (reference sequence). Trimming left V 4 bases short and J 4 bases short, with 10 bases between. The CDR3 DNA is TGTGCCAGTAGTAGGGGACACCTCTATGGCTACACCTTC. Translated, it gives CASSRGHLYGYTF.

The V and J genes are TRBV11-3 and TRBJ1-1, with D perhaps TRBD1 (5 bases). Looked up from germline, CDR1 is SGHNT and CDR2 is YENEEA. The CDR3 runs to 16 residues. The germline V and J ends were trimmed by 2 bases and 1 base, with 14 bases remaining between them. CDR3 sequence reads: CASSLRTGATNTEAFF. CDR3 coding DNA: TGTGCCAGCAGCTTAAGAACAGGTGCGACGAACACTGAAGCTTTCTTT.